These 11 T cell receptor beta chains were sequenced from one sample in a study of regulatory T cells in long-lasting Graves disease. The time point denotes: persistent/refractory GD, antithyroid drugs over 5 years with positive TRAb. After RNA was extracted from PBMCs, the TCR library was made from it. Assembly of TCR beta libraries relied on iRepertoire HTBI primers together with Arm-PCR of CDR3 regions. A single record per CDR3 protein comes from TCRdb applying MiXCR to the multiplex PCR reads. The sample lists approximately 400,000 distinct CDR3 sequences, about a quarter occurring once. Sequencing was performed on peripheral blood mononuclear cells (PBMCs), taken when the disease was refractory, from a patient treated with antithyroid drugs. The receptors were gathered from a female donor with Graves disease.

In this sample, this clonotype turned up once. It may be a read error: a sequence one base away is much more abundant. The chain couples TRBV28 to TRBJ2-6, with D perhaps matching TRBD1 (5 bases). CDR1 is MDHEN, CDR2 SYDVKM, per germline. The V end was cut by 1 base, the J end by 0 bases, with 10 bases between. This CDR3 region has 17 residues. CDR3 sequence reads: CASSLSTRGSGANVLTF. As DNA, the CDR3 is TGTGCCAGCAGTTTATCGACAAGGGGCTCTGGGGCCAACGTCCTGACTTTC. Looking up the rest from reference TRBV28 and TRBJ2-6 gives the full variable domain: DVKVTQSSRYLVKRTGEKVFLECVQDMDHENMFWYRQDPGLGLRLIYFSYDVKMKEKGDIPEGYSVSREKKERFSLILESASTNQTSMYLCASSLSTRGSGANVLTFGAGSRLTVL.

The chain uses TRBV7-9 and TRBJ2-6; the D gene could be TRBD1 or TRBD2 (5 bases each). Trimming left V 5 bases short and J 4 bases short, with 9 bases between. This CDR3 comprises 14 residues. The germline V gene encodes CDR1 SEHNR and CDR2 FQNEAQ (reference sequence). CDR3 amino acids: CASSEGLGANVLTF. In DNA form, the CDR3 reads TGTGCCAGCAGCGAGGGGCTGGGGGCCAACGTCCTGACTTTC.

The chain uses TRBV20-1 and TRBJ1-2; D possibly corresponds to TRBD1 (5 bases). CDR3 length equals 14 residues. The V end lost 3 bases, the J end lost 2 bases, and 13 bases lay between the germline ends. Per the germline V gene, CDR1 is DFQATT and CDR2 is SNEGSKA (reference sequence). The CDR3 nucleotides are TGCAGTGCTAGTCCCGGGGGTGCGAACTATGGCTACACCTTC. Translating gives CSASPGGANYGYTF.

Many counts were recorded for this clonotype. The J gene is TRBJ1-2, the V gene TRBV12-3 or TRBV12-4; D remains unclear. V was cut by 5 bases and J by 3 bases, with 19 bases left in between. The length of the CDR3 is 16 residues. The CDR3 DNA follows: TGTGCCAGCAGTCCCCAGAGTCGCCTTAATGACTATGGCTACACCTTC. Its protein product is CASSPQSRLNDYGYTF.

V is TRBV29-1 and J is TRBJ2-3; TRBD2 aligns across 7 bases. The CDR3 length is 21 residues. The V segment lost 7 bases and the J segment 1 base; nucleotides outside the gene matches: 29. Germline values: CDR1 SQVTM, CDR2 ANQGSEA. CDR3 region: CSGTSPRASGQPRSGTDTQYF. CDR3 sequence (DNA): TGCAGCGGGACATCCCCTCGGGCTAGCGGCCAACCCCGATCGGGCACAGATACGCAGTATTTT.

The chain recombines TRBV6-2 or TRBV6-3 with TRBJ2-7, with 8 positions matching TRBD2. J lost 2 bases, V lost 5 bases, and 11 bases had no gene match. This CDR3 has 16 residues. From germline, CDR1 is MNHEY and CDR2 SVGEGT. CDR3 DNA sequence: TGTGCCAGCAGTGCTAGAGGACTAGCCGAAACCTACGAGCAGTACTTC. Translating gives CASSARGLAETYEQYF.

As for this clonotype: Mismatch with germline at one junction end may stem from a read error. The chain links TRBV30 to TRBJ1-2; 8 bases map to TRBD1. The CDR3 length is 13 residues. Germline V CDR1 and CDR2: GTSNPN, SVGIG (reference sequence). The CDR3 DNA reads as TGTACCTGGACCCCACAGGGGGTCCTGGGCTACACCTTC. It codes for CTWTPQGVLGYTF.

As concerns this clonotype: The junction differs from germline at one of its ends, possibly a read error. The V gene is TRBV28, the J gene TRBJ2-2; D may be TRBD1 (6 bases). In germline, CDR1 is MDHEN, CDR2 SYDVKM. This CDR3 contains 15 residues. Written as DNA, the CDR3 is TGTACCAGCAGAACGGGACACTCGAACACCGGGGAGCTGTTTTTT. Its translation: CTSRTGHSNTGELFF. The full variable domain, its missing parts supplied by reference TRBV28 and TRBJ2-2, is DVKVTQSSRYLVKRTGEKVFLECVQDMDHENMFWYRQDPGLGLRLIYFSYDVKMKEKGDIPEGYSVSREKKERFSLILESASTNQTSMYLCTSRTGHSNTGELFFGEGSRLTVL.

There are many counts of this clonotype. The V and J genes are TRBV28 and TRBJ1-4; 7 bases align to TRBD1. Per germline, CDR1 MDHEN and CDR2 SYDVKM. Trimming took 1 base from V and 1 from J; bases not matched to a gene: 6. The CDR3 is made up of 17 amino acids. The CDR3 spells CASSLFGTVGTNEKLFF. As DNA, the CDR3 is TGTGCCAGCAGTTTATTCGGGACAGTAGGAACTAATGAAAAACTGTTTTTT.

The chain uses TRBV7-3 and TRBJ2-6, with TRBD1 matching over 10 bases. The germline gives CDR1 SGHTA, CDR2 FQGTGA. The CDR3 is 19 amino acids. The J segment lost 1 base and the V segment lost 1 base, leaving 7 bases of the junction unmatched. The CDR3 DNA sequence: TGTGCCAGCAGCTTAAGACCGGGACAGGGGAAATCTGGGGCCAACGTCCTGACTTTC. This gives the protein CASSLRPGQGKSGANVLTF.

At least ten counts were recorded for this clonotype. This chain connects TRBV30 to TRBJ1-1; D uncertain. The CDR3 extends over 12 amino acids. V was trimmed by 0 bases and J by 5 bases, leaving 7 bases between them. Germline CDR1 is GTSNPN and CDR2 is SVGIG (reference sequence). As DNA, the CDR3 is TGTGCCTGGAGTGTACGAGGGACTGAAGCTTTCTTT. The encoded protein is CAWSVRGTEAFF.